The 20 T cell receptor beta chains reported below all come from one sample, sequenced in a study of molecular identifiers for immune sequencing clone quantification. Each CDR3 protein is one row after TCRdb ran MiXCR on the PCR reads. Altogether hundreds of thousands of distinct CDR3 sequences are present, about 25% being singletons, with the ten largest covering 0.78%. The material sequenced was naive CD8+ T cells from blood, with Jurkat cell RNA spiked in. Subset described: FACS-sorted CD8+CD4-CCR7+CD45RA+ naive T cells. The receptors originated from a human donor in good health. Some libraries in this study had Jurkat cell RNA spiked in.

The chain carries TRBV6-2 or TRBV6-3 and TRBJ2-7, with no clear D. Germline CDR1 and CDR2: MNHEY and SVGEGT. The CDR3 covers 15 residues. The V and J ends lost 4 bases and 2 bases respectively, with 15 bases between them. CDR3 nucleotides: TGTGCCAGCAGTTTACAGCTCACCATCACCTACGAGCAGTACTTC. This translates into CASSLQLTITYEQYF.

This clonotype has ten or more counts. The gene calls are TRBV5-5 and TRBJ2-3, with D maybe TRBD2 (5 bases). Deletions cut 3 bases from V and 6 bases from J, with 11 bases between. This CDR3 is built from 13 residues. The germline CDR1 and CDR2 sequences are SGHKS and YYEKEE (reference sequence). The CDR3 protein is CASSSLWEDTQYF. The DNA of the CDR3 is TGTGCCAGCAGCTCCCTGTGGGAGGATACGCAGTATTTT.

Concerning this clonotype itself: This sequence may be a read error, since a much larger clone differs from it by one base. V is TRBV7-9 and J is TRBJ2-3; D is uncertain. CDR1 and CDR2 (germline): SEHNR, FQNEAQ (reference sequence). Trimming removed 4 bases from V and 0 bases from J, with 14 bases in between. The CDR3 is made up of 16 amino acids. The CDR3 bases are TGTGCCAGCAGCTCGACGCGGCTGGGGAGCACAGATACGCAGTATTTT. As protein: CASSSTRLGSTDTQYF. Together with reference TRBV7-9 and TRBJ2-3, the CDR3 gives the full variable domain: DTGVSQNPRHKITKRGQNVTFRCDPISEHNRLYWYRQTLGQGPEFLTYFQNEAQLEKSRLLSDRFSAERPKGSFSTLEIQRTEQGDSAMYLCASSSTRLGSTDTQYFGPGTRLTVL.

This clonotype was seen repeatedly, ten times or more. The rearrangement links TRBV6-5 to TRBJ2-7; TRBD1 aligns across 7 bases. V shed 2 bases and J 7 bases; nucleotides not matched to a gene: 8. This CDR3 region has 14 residues. Germline CDR1 and CDR2: MNHEY and SVGAGI. DNA for the CDR3: TGTGCCAGCAGTTACCAAACAGGGGCTTGGGAGCAGTACTTC. Amino acid sequence: CASSYQTGAWEQYF.

A note on this clonotype: A much larger clone lies a single base off, so this may be a read error. The chain couples TRBV29-1 to TRBJ2-7; tentatively, D is TRBD1 (5 bases). Germline V gene lookup returns CDR1 SQVTM and CDR2 ANQGSEA. Trimming removed 6 bases from V and 0 bases from J, with 15 bases in between. The CDR3 has 14 amino acids. The CDR3 loop is CSVAVTVNSYEQYF. In nucleotides, the CDR3 is TGCAGCGTAGCCGTGACAGTTAACTCCTACGAGCAGTACTTC.

Worth noting for this clonotype: Germline is not matched at one junction end, which may reflect a read error. The chain has TRBV7-6 and TRBJ2-1; the D gene could be TRBD1 or TRBD2 (7 bases each). The length of the CDR3 is 17 residues. Germline-derived CDR1 and CDR2 are SGHVS and FNYEAQ. The CDR3 region is CASSQQGEGRPYNEQIF. CDR3 DNA: TGTGCCAGCAGCCAGCAGGGGGAGGGACGCCCCTACAATGAGCAGATCTTC.

This clonotype turned up a few times. A much larger clone differs by one base, so this may be a read error. V usage is TRBV15 and J usage is TRBJ2-3, with TRBD2 identical over 13 bases. Germline CDR1 reads LNHNV; CDR2 reads YYDKDF (reference sequence). The CDR3 runs 16 residues. The CDR3 sequence: CAASRGTSGETDTQYF. The CDR3 DNA reads TGTGCCGCCAGCAGAGGGACTAGCGGGGAAACAGATACGCAGTATTTT. The full variable domain, rest sourced from reference TRBV15 and TRBJ2-3, is DAMVIQNPRYQVTQFGKPVTLSCSQTLNHNVMYWYQQKSSQAPKLLFHYYDKDFNNEADTPDNFQSRRPNTSFCFLDIRSPGLGDTAMYLCAASRGTSGETDTQYFGPGTRLTVL.

V usage is TRBV6-1 and J usage is TRBJ2-7; D uncertain. V gave up 5 bases and J gave up 6 bases, with 5 bases separating them. CDR3 length equals 10 residues. The V gene's germline CDR1 is MNHNS and CDR2 SASEGT. The CDR3, as DNA: TGTGCCAGCAGTATGGTCGAGCAGTACTTC. It is translated as CASSMVEQYF.

The chain joins TRBV5-1 to TRBJ2-2; TRBD2 aligns across 9 bases. The CDR3 contains 18 residues. Looked up from germline, CDR1 is SGHRS and CDR2 is YFSETQ. The V segment lost 0 bases and the J segment 5 bases; nucleotides outside the gene matches: 11. As DNA, the CDR3 is TGCGCCAGCAGCTTGGTCTCTCTAGCGGGGATACCTACCGGGGAGCTGTTTTTT. It yields the protein CASSLVSLAGIPTGELFF.

This clonotype was observed many times. This chain uses TRBV7-9 with TRBJ2-3; the D is unclear. V was shortened by 1 base and J by 4 bases, with 9 bases between the two germline ends. The CDR3 has 14 residues. Germline-derived CDR1 and CDR2 are SEHNR and FQNEAQ (reference sequence). CDR3 residues: CASSLVRAADTQYF. The CDR3 nucleotides are TGTGCCAGCAGCTTAGTACGCGCAGCAGATACGCAGTATTTT.

This clonotype was counted at least ten times. V and J are TRBV5-8 and TRBJ1-1, with D uncertain. This CDR3 contains 15 residues. The germline gives CDR1 SGHTS, CDR2 YDEGEE. V lost 0 bases to trimming and J lost 3 bases, with 12 bases between them. The CDR3, as DNA: TGTGCCAGCAGCTTGGCCGTGGAGCGGGACACTGAAGCTTTCTTT. Protein product: CASSLAVERDTEAFF.

A note on this clonotype: This could be a read error, since a much larger clone is one nucleotide away. This chain joins TRBV5-3 and TRBJ2-7, with D tentatively TRBD1 (5 bases). TRBV5-3 is flagged as an ORF with uncertain function. The length of the CDR3 is 13 residues. CDR3 sequence (DNA): TGTGCCAGCGGACATAAAGGTGTCTACGGGCAGTACTTC. Its translation is CASGHKGVYGQYF.

Turning to this clonotype: Given a much more abundant clone one base away, this may be a read error. The V call is TRBV27, the J call TRBJ2-4, with D tentatively TRBD2 (6 bases). In germline, CDR1 is MNHEY, CDR2 SMNVEV (reference sequence). The CDR3 has 12 residues. CDR3 in amino acids: CASWEANNIQYF. The DNA of the CDR3 is TGTGCCAGTTGGGAGGCCAATAACATTCAGTACTTC.

This clonotype was counted at least ten times. CDR3 protein: CASSSQTSGGRTDTQYF. The CDR3 bases are TGTGCCAGCAGCTCTCAGACTAGCGGGGGACGCACAGATACGCAGTATTTT. The rearrangement uses TRBV9 and TRBJ2-3; 12 bases fit TRBD2. Losses at the gene ends were 4 bases for V and 1 base for J; bases not matched to a gene: 7. This CDR3 region has 17 residues. Per the germline V gene, CDR1 is SGDLS and CDR2 is YYNGEE.

This sequence joins TRBV4-3 and TRBJ2-2; D might be TRBD2 (5 bases). The germline V gene encodes CDR1 LGHNA and CDR2 YSLEER. V lost 1 base and J lost 8, with 14 bases in between. The CDR3 sequence is 15 residues long. The CDR3 spells CASSQASGYTGELFF. The DNA of the CDR3 is TGCGCCAGCAGCCAAGCCTCGGGGTATACGGGGGAGCTGTTTTTT.

This clonotype appeared many times. The chain employs TRBV29-1 and TRBJ1-2; D is possibly TRBD1 (6 bases). CDR3 length: 10 amino acids. The germline V gene has CDR1 SQVTM and CDR2 ANQGSEA. Trimming pared 4 bases from V and 6 bases from J, leaving 6 bases between. Here the CDR3 DNA reads TGCAGCGTTGCAGGGGATGGCTACACCTTC. It yields the protein CSVAGDGYTF.

This clonotype was counted ten times or more. The chain joins TRBV27 to TRBJ2-6, with 9 bases lining up with TRBD1. CDR3 size: 17 residues. Trimming at V came to 5 bases and at J to 2 bases, leaving 7 bases not matched to a gene. Germline V CDR1 and CDR2: MNHEY, SMNVEV (reference sequence). CDR3 nucleotides: TGTGCCAGCAGTCCTCTAAGACAGGGGGCTGGGGCCAACGTCCTGACTTTC. It yields the protein CASSPLRQGAGANVLTF.

In regard to this clonotype: One base away lies a much larger clone, so this may be a sequencing read error. The J gene is TRBJ2-7, the V gene TRBV20-1; a weak D match, TRBD2 (6 bases). CDR1 and CDR2 from the germline V gene are DFQATT and SNEGSKA (reference sequence). V was pared by 4 bases and J by 6 bases, with 16 bases between. The CDR3 length is 13 residues. DNA of the CDR3: TGCAGTGCTAATTTCCCTAGCGCGAGCGAGCAGTACTTC. The encoded protein is CSANFPSASEQYF.

This clonotype was counted ten times or more. This rearrangement joins TRBV4-3 to TRBJ2-2; no reliable D call. The CDR3 is made up of 17 amino acids. V was trimmed by 1 base and J by 6 bases, leaving 18 bases between them. The germline V gene has CDR1 LGHNA and CDR2 YSLEER. DNA of the CDR3: TGCGCCAGCAGCCAAGGTCGGGTTGCGGCAGGACCCGGGGAGCTGTTTTTT. Translation: CASSQGRVAAGPGELFF.

The table lists this clonotype with many counts. J is TRBJ2-1 and V is TRBV14; TRBD2 matches at 10 bases. The CDR3 covers 16 residues. Trimming took 0 bases from V and 9 from J; bases not matched to a gene: 8. CDR1 is SGHDN, CDR2 FVKESK, per germline. The CDR3 DNA reads as TGTGCCAGCAGCCAAGACATTAGCGGGAGGATTGGTGAGCAGTTCTTC. Protein sequence: CASSQDISGRIGEQFF.